Given below is one T cell receptor (beta chain) in context. This sample was taken from a study of blood T cell repertoires in COVID-19. TCRdb's table, derived via immunoSEQ multiplex PCR, lists solely in-frame clones and lacks some. The repertoire holds approximately 22,000 clones, with about nine tenths as singletons. This CDR3 contains 16 residues. J gave up 2 bases and V 9 bases, and 7 bases lay outside the gene matches. CDR1 and CDR2 from the germline V gene are LNHNV and YYDKDF (reference sequence). V is TRBV15 and J is TRBJ2-6; the match to TRBD2 covers 10 bases. The sequenced sample consisted of peripheral blood. This receptor was taken from a man between 65 and 85 years old with active COVID-19. CDR3 sequence (DNA): TGTGCCACGACCTGGCTAGCGGGAGCTGGGGCCAACGTCCTGACTTTC. Its translation is CATTWLAGAGANVLTF.